These 2 T cell receptor beta chains were sequenced from one sample in a study of regulatory T cells in long-lasting Graves disease. Time point indicated: newly diagnosed GD, antithyroid drugs for less than 3 months. Construction of the TCR library relied on RNA isolated from PBMCs. iRepertoire HTBI primers and Arm-PCR of CDR3 regions built TCR beta libraries. TCRdb ran MiXCR on the multiplex PCR reads and lists one entry per CDR3 protein. The sample has about 620,000 distinct CDR3 sequences, approximately 15% seen once; the top ten hold approximately 18%. The data were also submitted as part of a second study, on T cells in Graves' hyperthyroidism and ophthalmopathy.

This specimen was peripheral blood mononuclear cells (PBMCs), taken at new diagnosis, from a patient treated with antithyroid drugs. The receptors come from a woman under 40 with Graves disease.

The chain employs TRBV5-8 and TRBJ1-2, with unresolved D. V lost 5 bases to trimming and J lost 8 bases, with 13 bases between them. Germline CDR1 SGHTS, CDR2 YDEGEE. The CDR3 is 12 residues long. The CDR3 bases are TGTGCCAGCAGGCGCACCCTCAGGGGCTACACCTTC. Translating gives CASRRTLRGYTF.

The rearrangement uses TRBV12-3 or TRBV12-4 and TRBJ2-6; 9 bases are a match to TRBD1. V was clipped by 8 bases and J by 2 bases; unmatched bases: 13. CDR3 size: 18 residues. The CDR3 is CASGTGLWTGAGANVLTF. CDR3 coding DNA: TGTGCCAGCGGAACCGGTTTGTGGACAGGGGCTGGGGCCAACGTCCTGACTTTC.